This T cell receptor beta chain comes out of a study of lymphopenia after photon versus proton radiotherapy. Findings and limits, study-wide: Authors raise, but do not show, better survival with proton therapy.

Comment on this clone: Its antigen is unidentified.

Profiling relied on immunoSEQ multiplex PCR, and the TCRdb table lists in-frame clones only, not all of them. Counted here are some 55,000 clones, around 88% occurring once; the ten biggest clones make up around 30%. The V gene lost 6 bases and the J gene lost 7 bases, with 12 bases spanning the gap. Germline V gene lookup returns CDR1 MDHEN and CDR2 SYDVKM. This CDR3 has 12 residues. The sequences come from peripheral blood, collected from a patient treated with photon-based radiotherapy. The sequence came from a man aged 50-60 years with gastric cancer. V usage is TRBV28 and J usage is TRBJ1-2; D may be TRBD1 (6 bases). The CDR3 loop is CASRSGAGGYTF. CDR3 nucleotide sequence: TGTGCCAGCAGATCAGGGGCGGGTGGCTACACCTTC.